This TCR beta chain was recovered during a study of cytomegalovirus exposure and HLA in healthy donors. The CDR3 is 15 residues long. The germline V gene has CDR1 SGHRS and CDR2 YFSETQ. V lost 6 bases, J lost 0 bases, and 15 bases lay in between. The PCR made use of 60 Vbeta and 13 Jbeta primers. Assay used: immunoSEQ multiplex PCR; TCRdb lists only in-frame clones, some missing. The sample carries about 120,000 clones, over 60% recorded once. The receptor's source is a woman aged 55-69 years in good health and CMV-seropositive. The chain recombines TRBV5-1 with TRBJ1-1; tentatively, D is TRBD1 (6 bases). Material for sequencing was PBMCs. The CDR3 is CASTRGGAMNTEAFF. The CDR3 nucleotides read TGCGCCAGCACCCGGGGGGGGGCCATGAACACTGAAGCTTTCTTT.